A selection of T cell receptor beta chains follows, all from one sample in a study of human T cells and chemical hapten exposure. MiXCR was run by TCRdb on the RACE reads, yielding one entry per CDR3 protein. The sample has a few hundred thousand distinct CDR3 sequences, 5.5% seen once. The specimen was whole blood, collected in connection with sensitization to the hapten diphenylcyclopropenone (DPC). These receptors came from a woman in her late teens or twenties with alopecia areata. Some clones in this sample may be carry-over from other donors' samples. Each CDR3 is given with its conserved first and last residue. The D gene is left open where the match is weak. Only part of the rows carry a size: once, few, many, or a class if the clone is expanded.

V gene	clone size	J gene	D gene	CDR3 protein	CDR3 DNA
TRBV6-5	many	TRBJ1-5	-	CASRPRGHNQPQHF	TGTGCCAGCAGGCCCCGGGGACACAACCAGCCCCAGCATTTT
TRBV9	few	TRBJ1-3	-	CASSVAPRRETGNTIYF	TGTGCCAGCAGCGTAGCCCCAAGGCGTGAGACTGGAAACACCATATATTTT
TRBV18	many	TRBJ1-1	-	CASSPPLRARTEAFF	TGTGCCAGCTCACCACCGCTCCGGGCCAGAACTGAAGCTTTCTTT
TRBV20-1	few	TRBJ2-5	-	CSARPPRNQYF	TGCAGTGCTAGACCTCCCCGGAACCAGTACTTC
TRBV7-2	many	TRBJ1-5	-	CASSLVGPGSQPQHF	TGTGCCAGCAGCTTAGTGGGGCCAGGTTCTCAGCCCCAGCATTTT
TRBV27	many	TRBJ2-7	TRBD2	CASSLGGLAWGYEQYF	TGTGCCAGCAGTTTAGGAGGACTAGCTTGGGGCTACGAGCAGTACTTC
TRBV4-2	few	TRBJ2-5	-	CASSQDRGSQETQYF	TGTGCCAGCAGCCAAGATCGAGGCTCCCAAGAGACCCAGTACTTC
TRBV20-1	-	TRBJ1-4	-	CSASPPGTWDEKLFF	TGCAGTGCTTCACCCCCTGGGACCTGGGATGAAAAACTGTTTTTT
TRBV28	once	TRBJ2-7	-	CASSFPGPRSYEQYF	TGTGCCAGCAGTTTCCCTGGGCCGAGATCCTACGAGCAGTACTTC
TRBV18	-	TRBJ2-3	-	CASSPLSGRMLDTQYF	TGTGCCAGCTCACCACTTTCTGGGAGGATGTTGGATACGCAGTATTTT
TRBV12-3/TRBV12-4	many	TRBJ1-2	TRBD1	CASSRDRGLGYTF	TGTGCCAGCAGCCGAGACAGGGGGCTGGGCTACACCTTC
TRBV7-8	-	TRBJ1-1	TRBD1	CASTPGTGNTEAFF	TGTGCCAGCACTCCCGGGACAGGGAACACTGAAGCTTTCTTT
TRBV5-1	-	TRBJ1-4	TRBD1	CASSIRDSLNEKLFF	TGCGCCAGCAGCATCCGGGACAGCTTAAATGAAAAACTGTTTTTT
TRBV27	few	TRBJ2-5	-	CASSPSSQETQYF	TGTGCCAGCAGTCCCTCTAGCCAAGAGACCCAGTACTTC
TRBV7-6	many	TRBJ2-7	TRBD1	CASSLRTGLSYEQYF	TGTGCCAGCAGCTTAAGGACAGGGCTCTCCTACGAGCAGTACTTC
TRBV3-1	-	TRBJ1-1	TRBD1	CASSPPDRSEAFF	TGTGCCAGCAGCCCCCCGGACAGGAGTGAAGCTTTCTTT
TRBV6-6	few	TRBJ2-2	TRBD2	CASSYSSGGPLELFF	TGTGCCAGCAGTTACTCGAGCGGGGGCCCGCTGGAGCTGTTTTTT
TRBV4-3	few	TRBJ1-1	-	CASSQGRLGAVRGRTEAFF	TGCGCCAGCAGCCAAGGTCGGCTAGGGGCGGTTCGGGGGCGGACTGAAGCTTTCTTT
TRBV6-2/TRBV6-3	few	TRBJ1-2	TRBD1	CASSQTQTGAYGYTF	TGTGCCAGCAGTCAAACCCAGACAGGGGCCTATGGCTACACCTTC
TRBV9	-	TRBJ2-2	TRBD1	CASSERTGAAGELFF	TGTGCCAGCAGCGAAAGGACAGGGGCGGCCGGGGAGCTGTTTTTT
TRBV27	many	TRBJ2-3	-	CASSTQPVRGILLSTDTQYF	TGTGCCAGCAGTACCCAACCGGTGAGGGGGATTCTTCTGAGCACAGATACGCAGTATTTT
TRBV29-1	-	TRBJ1-1	-	CSVGETRTLKAFF	TGCAGCGTTGGCGAGACCCGAACACTGAAAGCTTTCTTT
TRBV5-1	-	TRBJ2-1	-	CASSYRGRVNEQFF	TGCGCCAGCAGCTACCGGGGGCGCGTCAATGAGCAGTTCTTC
TRBV2	-	TRBJ1-4	-	CASSDPPRNEKLFF	TGTGCCAGCAGTGACCCCCCCCGGAATGAAAAACTGTTTTTT
TRBV9	-	TRBJ1-1	-	CASSVGVRQHTEAFF	TGTGCCAGCAGCGTAGGAGTACGACAGCACACTGAAGCTTTCTTT
TRBV2	many	TRBJ1-2	-	CASSVAVRGGYTF	TGTGCCAGCAGTGTGGCAGTTCGTGGTGGCTACACCTTC
TRBV13	few	TRBJ2-5	TRBD1	CASSLPPTGGEETQYF	TGTGCCAGCAGCTTACCCCCGACAGGGGGAGAAGAGACCCAGTACTTC
TRBV5-4	few	TRBJ1-5	-	CASSLDRGPQHF	TGTGCCAGCAGCTTGGATCGGGGGCCCCAGCATTTT
TRBV2	-	TRBJ1-5	-	CASRIRGEQPQHF	TGTGCCAGCAGGATAAGGGGAGAACAGCCCCAGCATTTT
TRBV20-1	-	TRBJ2-7	TRBD2	CSARDWDLAGGNEQYF	TGCAGTGCTAGAGATTGGGATTTAGCGGGGGGAAACGAGCAGTACTTC
TRBV6-5	-	TRBJ2-7	-	CASSYGVGSYEQYF	TGTGCCAGCAGTTACGGGGTCGGCTCCTACGAGCAGTACTTC
TRBV12-3/TRBV12-4	few	TRBJ2-2	TRBD2	CASSPGGRYTGELFF	TGTGCCAGCAGTCCGGGGGGGCGGTACACCGGGGAGCTGTTTTTT
TRBV29-1	-	TRBJ1-5	-	CSVIEDGNQPQHF	TGCAGCGTTATAGAGGATGGCAATCAGCCCCAGCATTTT
TRBV5-1	many	TRBJ1-4	TRBD1	CASSPQTGADEKLFF	TGCGCCAGCAGCCCACAGACAGGGGCGGATGAAAAACTGTTTTTT
TRBV18	-	TRBJ1-6	TRBD1	CASTSQGQGSPLHF	TGTGCCAGCACTTCGCAGGGACAGGGTTCACCCCTCCACTTT
TRBV10-3	-	TRBJ1-1	-	CAISVEGTEAFF	TGTGCCATCAGTGTCGAAGGGACTGAAGCTTTCTTT
TRBV6-2/TRBV6-3	few	TRBJ1-2	TRBD1	CASRTAGQGNGYTF	TGTGCCAGCAGGACTGCGGGACAGGGAAATGGCTACACCTTC
TRBV28	many	TRBJ1-1	-	CASSSGQLNTEAFF	TGTGCCAGCAGTTCCGGACAGCTGAACACTGAAGCTTTCTTT
TRBV4-1	many	TRBJ1-6	-	CASSLSREVYNSPLHF	TGCGCCAGCAGCCTAAGCAGGGAAGTCTATAATTCACCCCTCCACTTT
TRBV7-2	few	TRBJ2-3	-	CASSLGGESRLYF	TGTGCCAGCAGCTTAGGGGGGGAATCCCGATTGTATTTT
TRBV4-1	many	TRBJ1-2	-	CASSQGLINYGYTF	TGCGCCAGCAGCCAAGGACTAATTAACTATGGCTACACCTTC
TRBV6-6	-	TRBJ2-6	-	CASSYSRDSGANDLTF	TGTGCCAGCAGTTACTCCCGCGACTCTGGGGCCAACGACCTGACTTTC
TRBV27	medium-sized	TRBJ1-5	-	CASMGNLGSELGPQHF	TGTGCCAGCATGGGTAACCTGGGGAGCGAGCTTGGGCCCCAGCATTTT
TRBV7-2	few	TRBJ1-2	-	CASSLEGKVKGYTF	TGTGCCAGCAGCTTAGAAGGGAAAGTAAAAGGCTACACCTTC
TRBV29-1	-	TRBJ2-7	TRBD2	CSVSGLAETLEQYF	TGCAGCGTTTCTGGACTAGCAGAAACGCTCGAGCAGTACTTC
TRBV4-3	many	TRBJ1-4	-	CASSQALHKGRFATNEKLFF	TGCGCCAGCAGCCAAGCCCTACATAAGGGGAGGTTTGCAACTAATGAAAAACTGTTTTTT
TRBV6-5	many	TRBJ2-7	-	CASSYTGGRNEQYF	TGTGCCAGCAGTTACACTGGGGGGCGGAACGAGCAGTACTTC
TRBV6-5	few	TRBJ2-7	-	CASGVPSATPYEQYF	TGTGCCAGCGGTGTCCCTTCCGCCACCCCCTACGAGCAGTACTTC